These 30 T cell receptor beta chains originate from one sample sequenced in a study of blood T cells in healthy people across ages. Using a J-beta primer mix together with a sample-barcoded 5' primer, a second PCR was run for roughly 7 to 11 cycles. MiXCR, run by TCRdb on the 5' RACE reads, gives a single entry per CDR3 protein. The sample has some 700,000 distinct CDR3 sequences, 20% to 25% seen once. The sample comprised blood. The receptors here all came from a man aged 65 to 85 in good health.

This clonotype has just a few counts. V is TRBV28 and J is TRBJ2-3; D unresolved. The CDR3 is 11 amino acids. The V gene lost 7 bases and the J gene lost 5 bases, with 7 bases spanning the gap. Germline CDR1 reads MDHEN; CDR2 reads SYDVKM. CDR3 sequence: CASNRGDTQYF. CDR3 nucleotide sequence: TGTGCCAGCAACAGAGGAGATACGCAGTATTTT.

The chain joins TRBV6-1 to TRBJ1-2; D is perhaps TRBD1 (5 bases). V dropped 5 bases and J dropped 8 bases, with 27 bases sitting between them. Germline V CDR1 and CDR2: MNHNS, SASEGT. This CDR3 comprises 17 residues. This CDR3 reads CASSPRTGPRRGEGYTF. The DNA for the CDR3 is TGTGCCAGCAGTCCACGGACGGGACCTAGGAGGGGAGAAGGCTACACCTTC.

This clonotype was seen ten or more times. The chain recombines TRBV4-3 with TRBJ2-1, with D possibly matching TRBD2 (5 bases). The CDR3 runs to 15 residues. The V gene lost 0 bases and the J gene lost 5 bases, with 11 bases spanning the gap. The germline gives CDR1 LGHNA, CDR2 YSLEER. The CDR3 DNA reads as TGCGCCAGCAGCCAAGATGGCGGGCGCGACAATGAGCAGTTCTTC. Translation: CASSQDGGRDNEQFF.

The rearrangement links TRBV7-3 to TRBJ2-3, with TRBD1 identical over 9 bases. V lost 5 bases and J lost 5; bases outside the gene matches: 11. The CDR3 spans 16 residues. CDR1 is SGHTA, CDR2 FQGTGA, per germline. CDR3 region: CASSTSGGQGEDTQYF. The CDR3 DNA reads as TGTGCCAGCAGCACCTCCGGGGGACAGGGTGAAGATACGCAGTATTTT.

This chain uses TRBV6-5 with TRBJ2-2, with TRBD2 matching over 9 bases. This CDR3 spans 18 amino acids. The junction had 12 bases not matched to a gene; V was cut back by 0 bases and J by 7 bases. Germline values: CDR1 MNHEY, CDR2 SVGAGI. The CDR3 region is CASSYSASGRFEVGELFF. For the CDR3, the DNA is TGTGCCAGCAGTTACTCGGCGAGCGGGAGGTTTGAGGTCGGGGAGCTGTTTTTT.

This clonotype showed up just a few times. The chain has TRBV12-3 or TRBV12-4 and TRBJ1-4; D gene uncertain. CDR3 length equals 15 residues. The V and J ends lost 3 bases and 3 bases respectively, with 11 bases between them. DNA for the CDR3: TGTGCCAGCAGTTTTCTCCCGTCTGCTAATGAAAAACTGTTTTTT. It encodes CASSFLPSANEKLFF.

This clonotype was detected only a few times. The gene calls are TRBV3-1 and TRBJ1-4; no clear D gene. V lost 4 bases, J lost 3 bases, and 12 bases lay in between. This CDR3 comprises 15 residues. Germline CDR1 LGHDT, CDR2 YNNKEL (reference sequence). The DNA for the CDR3 is TGTGCCAGCAGCCCGTGGGAGGCAGCTAATGAAAAACTGTTTTTT. Protein sequence: CASSPWEAANEKLFF.

This clonotype was seen just once. V usage is TRBV5-1 and J usage is TRBJ2-7; D not resolved. V was pared by 2 bases and J by 0 bases, with 9 bases between. Germline V CDR1 and CDR2: SGHRS, YFSETQ. The CDR3 length is 14 residues. The CDR3 region has the DNA TGCGCCAGCAGCTTCGACACGGCCTCCTACGAGCAGTACTTC. Translation gives CASSFDTASYEQYF. Drawing the rest from reference TRBV5-1 and TRBJ2-7, the complete variable domain is KAGVTQTPRYLIKTRGQQVTLSCSPISGHRSVSWYQQTPGQGLQFLFEYFSETQRNKGNFPGRFSGRQFSNSRSEMNVSTLELGDSALYLCASSFDTASYEQYFGPGTRLTVT.

This clonotype was detected many times. The V call is TRBV20-1, the J call TRBJ1-2; a possible D gene is TRBD1 (5 bases). The CDR3 is 12 amino acids. Looked up from germline, CDR1 is DFQATT and CDR2 is SNEGSKA (reference sequence). The ends were cut back, 5 bases at V and 4 bases at J, with 11 bases in the middle. CDR3 nucleotides: TGCAGTGCTCCAGGGACGGGCTATGGCTACACCTTC. It codes for CSAPGTGYGYTF.

This clonotype was seen a handful of times. This rearrangement joins TRBV5-1 to TRBJ1-6; D not resolved. CDR3 length: 14 residues. Germline V CDR1 and CDR2: SGHRS, YFSETQ. Trimming removed 4 bases from V and 7 bases from J, with 12 bases in between. The CDR3 DNA follows: TGCGCCAGCAGCCCTGAGCGGATGAATTCACCCCTCCACTTT. Translating it yields CASSPERMNSPLHF.

This clonotype has more than one count but fewer than ten. This chain uses TRBV7-8 with TRBJ1-6; the match to TRBD1 covers 10 bases. The length of the CDR3 is 16 residues. Germline values: CDR1 SGHVS, CDR2 FQNEAQ. After removal of 2 bases from V and 7 bases from J, the junction contained 5 bases not matched to a gene. CDR3 in amino acids: CASSLSGTGENSPLHF. For the CDR3, the DNA is TGTGCCAGCAGCTTATCGGGGACAGGGGAGAATTCACCCCTCCACTTT.

This chain uses TRBV18 with TRBJ1-1; D is undetermined. The V end lost 6 bases, the J end lost 0 bases, and 14 bases lay between the germline ends. The CDR3 covers 15 residues. Germline CDR1 is KGHSH and CDR2 is LQKENI. This chain's CDR3 is CASSPATSMNTEAFF. The CDR3 DNA reads as TGTGCCAGCTCCCCGGCAACAAGCATGAACACTGAAGCTTTCTTT.

V usage is TRBV7-8 and J usage is TRBJ2-3, with 7 bases aligning to TRBD2. Per the germline V gene, CDR1 is SGHVS and CDR2 is FQNEAQ. J was trimmed by 6 bases and V by 5 bases; bases with no gene match: 11. The CDR3 is 15 residues long. CDR3 DNA: TGTGCCAGCAGCGAGACTAGCCACCCATCGGATACGCAGTATTTT. Amino acid sequence: CASSETSHPSDTQYF.

V gene TRBV21-1 combines with J gene TRBJ2-1; the D call TRBD1 from the table was never checked on the DNA. TRBV21-1 is a known pseudogene. The CDR3 spans 15 residues. Written as DNA, the CDR3 is TGTGCCAGCAGTAGATGCAGGGTTAGCTACAATGAGCAGTTCTTC. This encodes CASSRCRVSYNEQFF.

This clonotype was counted a few times. The chain joins TRBV20-1 to TRBJ2-5, with 8 bases that match TRBD2. From germline, CDR1 is DFQATT and CDR2 SNEGSKA (reference sequence). V lost 0 bases and J lost 7; bases outside the gene matches: 13. The CDR3 loop spans 16 amino acids. The CDR3 loop is CSARDSERELRWTQYF. As DNA, the CDR3 is TGCAGTGCTAGAGATTCCGAGCGGGAGCTTCGATGGACCCAGTACTTC.

There are many counts of this clonotype. The chain couples TRBV6-5 to TRBJ2-5; TRBD2 is a possible D gene (6 bases). The ends were cut back, 5 bases at V and 1 base at J, with 8 bases in the middle. Germline V gene lookup returns CDR1 MNHEY and CDR2 SVGAGI. This CDR3 comprises 13 residues. The CDR3 spells CASSTGLQETQYF. The CDR3 bases are TGTGCCAGCAGTACGGGACTCCAAGAGACCCAGTACTTC.

The table lists this clonotype with many counts. The chain links TRBV29-1 to TRBJ2-1; D may be TRBD1 (6 bases). The CDR3 runs 10 residues. Germline V CDR1 and CDR2: SQVTM, ANQGSEA. Trimming took off 4 bases at V and 15 bases at J, with 13 bases between the two ends. CDR3 loop: CSVGDTTWFF. In nucleotides, the CDR3 is TGCAGCGTTGGGGACACCACTTGGTTCTTC.

The chain is built from TRBV10-3 and TRBJ1-1; weak D call: TRBD1 (5 bases). Trimming took off 6 bases at V and 4 bases at J, with 18 bases between the two ends. The CDR3 totals 15 residues. The germline V gene has CDR1 ENHRY and CDR2 SYGVKD. CDR3 in amino acids: CAIRATDLPGTEAFF. Here the CDR3 DNA reads TGTGCCATCAGGGCGACAGATCTTCCGGGCACTGAAGCTTTCTTT.

This clonotype was observed a few times. V usage is TRBV20-1 and J usage is TRBJ2-5; no definite D call. Judging by the DNA end, TRBJ2-7 fits better; the J call may be wrong. The CDR3 length is 12 residues. In germline, CDR1 is DFQATT, CDR2 SNEGSKA (reference sequence). CDR3 DNA sequence: TGCAGTGCAAACACCGACTCCTACGAGCAGTACTTC. It codes for CSANTDSYEQYF.

This clonotype was seen a few times. This chain uses TRBV7-3 with TRBJ2-4; 8 nucleotides align to TRBD1. Germline CDR1 reads SGHTA; CDR2 reads FQGTGA. The CDR3 extends over 17 amino acids. Trimming cost V 2 bases and J 2 bases; bases outside gene matches: 8. In nucleotides, the CDR3 is TGTGCCAGCAGCTTAGGGGCAGGGGGCCCCTCCAAAAACATTCAGTACTTC. Its protein is CASSLGAGGPSKNIQYF.

This clonotype was seen a handful of times. The junction departs from germline at one end; a sequencing error may be responsible. The chain joins TRBV10-3 to TRBJ2-5; D could derive from TRBD1 or TRBD2 (6 bases each). The tail of the sequence fits TRBJ2-7 better, so the J call may be wrong. The V gene's germline CDR1 is ENHRY and CDR2 SYGVKD. The CDR3 has 13 amino acids. As DNA, the CDR3 is TGTGCCACCAGTGAAGGGGGGACCTACGAGCAGTACTTC. It translates to CATSEGGTYEQYF.

The chain combines TRBV13 with TRBJ2-7, with 9 bases matching TRBD1. This CDR3 has 16 amino acids. The germline V gene has CDR1 PRHDT and CDR2 FYEKMQ (reference sequence). J lost 2 bases, V lost 3 bases, and 8 bases had no gene match. Here the CDR3 DNA reads TGTGCCAGCAGCTTTACCGGGACAGGGAGACCCTACGAGCAGTACTTC. This sequence encodes CASSFTGTGRPYEQYF. The whole variable domain, remainder taken from reference TRBV13 and TRBJ2-7, is AAGVIQSPRHLIKEKRETATLKCYPIPRHDTVYWYQQGPGQDPQFLISFYEKMQSDKGSIPDRFSAQQFSDYHSELNMSSLELGDSALYFCASSFTGTGRPYEQYFGPGTRLTVT.

The J gene is TRBJ2-2, the V gene TRBV20-1; no clear D gene. Per the germline V gene, CDR1 is DFQATT and CDR2 is SNEGSKA (reference sequence). This CDR3 comprises 13 residues. Trimming shortened V by 5 bases and J by 4 bases, and 11 bases separated the two germline ends. The CDR3: CSAPGVATGELFF. The CDR3 coding sequence is TGCAGTGCTCCTGGCGTGGCCACCGGGGAGCTGTTTTTT.

CDR3 sequence (DNA): TGTGCCAGCAGCCCCTCGGGACTAGCAAGCGAGCAGTACTTC. Translation: CASSPSGLASEQYF. V and J are TRBV5-6 and TRBJ2-5; TRBD2 agrees at 9 bases. TRBJ2-7 matches the DNA end more closely, so the J call is doubtful. The CDR3 is made up of 14 amino acids. The germline CDR1 and CDR2 sequences are SGHDT and YYEEEE.

This chain joins TRBV29-1 and TRBJ1-1; D gene uncertain. The V end lost 3 bases, the J end lost 2 bases, and 10 bases lay between the germline ends. The germline V gene has CDR1 SQVTM and CDR2 ANQGSEA. The CDR3 consists of 13 residues. CDR3 loop: CSVEDGFNTEAFF. CDR3 nucleotides: TGCAGCGTTGAGGACGGATTTAACACTGAAGCTTTCTTT.

CDR3 bases: TGTGCCAGCAGTTTCGACAGGGATCACAATGAGCAGTTCTTC. Its translation: CASSFDRDHNEQFF. The genes are TRBV12-3 or TRBV12-4 and TRBJ2-5, with 7 bases identical to TRBD1. TRBJ2-1 matches the DNA end more closely, so the J call is doubtful. The CDR3 totals 14 residues.

This clonotype was observed a handful of times. The genes are TRBV7-2 and TRBJ2-1, with 7 nucleotides matching TRBD2. After removal of 5 bases from V and 6 bases from J, the junction contained 13 bases not matched to a gene. CDR1 SGHTA and CDR2 FQGNSA come from the germline V gene. The CDR3 totals 16 residues. The CDR3 DNA reads as TGTGCCAGCAGCACGGGAGGCGGGTTCACGGGCAATGAGCAGTTCTTC. Translation: CASSTGGGFTGNEQFF.

Only a few counts were recorded for this clonotype. The chain is built from TRBV20-1 and TRBJ2-5; TRBD1 might be the D (6 bases). V was clipped by 3 bases and J by 3 bases, with 8 bases between them. In germline, CDR1 is DFQATT, CDR2 SNEGSKA (reference sequence). The CDR3 spans 12 residues. The DNA for the CDR3 is TGCAGTGCTAGGGACAGTAAAGAGACCCAGTACTTC. This gives the protein CSARDSKETQYF.

This clonotype showed up just a few times. The chain joins TRBV20-1 to TRBJ1-1; no firm D call. CDR3 length equals 15 residues. CDR1 and CDR2 (germline): DFQATT, SNEGSKA (reference sequence). Trimming took off 0 bases at V and 5 bases at J, with 16 bases between the two ends. CDR3 amino acids: CSARDLTSYGTEAFF. The CDR3 bases are TGCAGTGCTAGAGATTTGACATCCTACGGTACTGAAGCTTTCTTT.

This clonotype was seen once. The junction departs from germline at one end; a sequencing error may be responsible. This chain links TRBV24-1 with TRBJ2-5, with D possibly TRBD2 on 6 matching bases. CDR3 size: 13 residues. Germline lookup yields CDR1 KGHDR and CDR2 SFDVKD. The CDR3 DNA is TGTGCCACCAGTGATTTCCAGGAGGGAACAGGCCTATTC. Its translation: CATSDFQEGTGLF.